This T cell receptor (beta chain) was identified during a study of Graves' ophthalmopathy and Graves' hyperthyroidism. Across the whole study: Ophthalmopathy absent within 18 months of follow-up marked hyperthyroidism as stable.

The study, taken as a whole, reports: At approximately 70% sensitivity and over 72% specificity, the model predicted progression of the ophthalmopathy.

Germline V gene sequence: CDR1 SNHLY, CDR2 FYNNEI. This CDR3 is built from 14 residues. V shed 5 bases and J 5 bases; nucleotides not matched to a gene: 6. Amplified TCR beta CDR3 regions were obtained using RNA transcripts as template. In the first round, RT-PCR was carried out with HTBI primers, and a multiplex PCR formed the second round. TCRdb re-called the multiplex PCR reads with MiXCR, one entry per CDR3 protein. The sample consists of around 1.1 million distinct CDR3 sequences, about 40% of them appearing once. About this clonotype itself: The antigen remains undetermined.

Other autoimmune diseases, uncontrolled infections, pregnancy or lactation excluded patients from enrollment. The sequencing input was peripheral blood or thyroid tissue (not recorded which). This chain connects TRBV2 to TRBJ2-7, with 10 positions matching TRBD1. This clonotype was sampled from an adult man with Graves' hyperthyroidism. CDR3 loop: CASSPGTGVNEQYF. The CDR3 nucleotides read TGTGCCAGCAGTCCAGGGACAGGGGTCAACGAGCAGTACTTC. The whole variable domain, remainder taken from reference TRBV2 and TRBJ2-7, is EPEVTQTPSHQVTQMGQEVILRCVPISNHLYFYWYRQILGQKVEFLVSFYNNEISEKSEIFDDQFSVERPDGSNFTLKIRSTKLEDSAMYFCASSPGTGVNEQYFGPGTRLTVT.